This T cell receptor beta chain was documented in a study of blood T cell repertoires in COVID-19. Study details: COVID-19 samples collected from the United States, Italy and Spain covered acute and convalescent phases.

One Seattle source followed patients from active infection through their disease course. Germline loops: CDR1 ENHRY, CDR2 SYGVKD. V shed 6 bases and J shed 7 bases, with 10 bases lying between them. The CDR3 loop spans 12 amino acids. Generated by immunoSEQ multiplex PCR, the TCRdb table keeps only in-frame clones and is missing some. Seen here are around 150,000 clones, 80% to 95% observed once, and the top ten hold 4.8%. The rearrangement links TRBV10-3 to TRBJ2-1; D might be TRBD2 (6 bases). The source material was peripheral blood. This sequence was found in a man younger than 45 with COVID-19, enrolled during active disease. The CDR3 is CAISPGENEQFF. CDR3 coding DNA: TGTGCCATCAGCCCGGGGGAGAATGAGCAGTTCTTC.